This TCR beta chain came from a study of response to subunit inactivated influenza vaccine. Study-wide results and caveats: Each seasonal influenza vaccination recruits few new T cells, the authors suggested.

CDR3 length equals 15 residues. V gave up 1 base and J gave up 5 bases, with 14 bases separating them. Germline V gene data show CDR1 as LNHDA and CDR2 as SQIVND (reference sequence). MiXCR was run by TCRdb on the RT-PCR reads, yielding one entry per CDR3 protein. Counted here are around 250,000 distinct CDR3 sequences, 9% to 15% occurring once; the ten biggest clones make up about 8%. The table lists this clonotype with a count of one. Its specificity is unknown. The receptor was isolated from a man aged 50 to 59 who received an inactivated influenza vaccine. The sequencing used non-naive T cells sorted from PBMCs, collected around 15 days before vaccination. The chain recombines TRBV19 with TRBJ1-2; a possible D gene is TRBD1 (6 bases). CDR3 sequence reads: CASSIGTARGYGYTF. CDR3 DNA: TGTGCCAGTAGTATAGGGACAGCAAGAGGGTATGGCTACACCTTC.